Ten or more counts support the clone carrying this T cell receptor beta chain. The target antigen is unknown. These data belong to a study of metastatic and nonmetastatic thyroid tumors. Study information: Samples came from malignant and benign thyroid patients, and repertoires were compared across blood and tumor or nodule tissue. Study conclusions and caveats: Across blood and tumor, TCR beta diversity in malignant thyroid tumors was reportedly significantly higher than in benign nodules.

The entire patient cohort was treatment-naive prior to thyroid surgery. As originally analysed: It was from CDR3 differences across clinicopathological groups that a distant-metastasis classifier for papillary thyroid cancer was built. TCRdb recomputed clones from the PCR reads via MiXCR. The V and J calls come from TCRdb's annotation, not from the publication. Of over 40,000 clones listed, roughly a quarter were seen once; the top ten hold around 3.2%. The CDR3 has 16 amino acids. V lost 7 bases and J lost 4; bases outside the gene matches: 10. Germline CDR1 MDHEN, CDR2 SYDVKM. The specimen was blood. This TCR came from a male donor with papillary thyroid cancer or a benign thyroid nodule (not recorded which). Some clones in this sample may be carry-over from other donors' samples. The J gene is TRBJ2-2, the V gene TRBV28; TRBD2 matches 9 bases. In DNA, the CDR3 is TGTGCCAGCACCCCCGGGGTAGCGGGGGCCACCGGGGAGCTGTTTTTT. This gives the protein CASTPGVAGATGELFF.